Listed here are 25 T cell receptor beta chains from one sample, sequenced in a study of T cells after yellow fever vaccination. TCRdb analysed the 5' RACE reads with MiXCR anew, one entry per CDR3 protein. The data contain about 200,000 distinct CDR3 sequences, 3.2% of them singletons. The sequencing here drew on CD4+ T cells sorted from PBMCs, taken 10 days after the yellow fever booster vaccination. These receptors came from a young man who received the YFV17D yellow fever vaccine.

The CDR3 here is CAIVPTGIPSTDTQYF. As DNA, the CDR3 is TGTGCCATCGTGCCGACGGGGATACCTAGCACAGATACGCAGTATTTT. The rearrangement links TRBV24-1 to TRBJ2-3; the D gene is possibly TRBD2 (5 bases). Trimming removed 11 bases at V and 0 bases at J, with 20 bases between. The germline gives CDR1 KGHDR, CDR2 SFDVKD. The CDR3 contains 16 residues.

This clonotype was detected ten times or more. The gene calls are TRBV19 and TRBJ1-1, with 9 bases fitting TRBD1. This CDR3 is built from 14 residues. With 3 bases clipped from V and 6 bases from J, the junction kept 5 bases outside the gene matches. Germline V gives CDR1 LNHDA, CDR2 SQIVND (reference sequence). CDR3 in amino acids: CASSIDRGKAEAFF. The CDR3 bases are TGTGCCAGTAGTATCGACAGGGGGAAGGCTGAAGCTTTCTTT.

The rearrangement joins TRBV18 to TRBJ2-6, with D maybe TRBD1 (5 bases). This CDR3 is built from 15 residues. Trimming stripped 5 bases from V and 0 bases from J, with 8 bases between. Germline CDR1 and CDR2: KGHSH and LQKENI. The CDR3 coding sequence is TGTGCCAGCTCAGGGGCCATCTCTGGGGCCAACGTCCTGACTTTC. Translation gives CASSGAISGANVLTF. Variable domain in full (rest from reference TRBV18 and TRBJ2-6): NAGVMQNPRHLVRRRGQEARLRCSPMKGHSHVYWYRQLPEEGLKFMVYLQKENIIDESGMPKERFSAEFPKEGPSILRIQQVVRGDSAAYFCASSGAISGANVLTFGAGSRLTVL.

The table lists this clonotype with many counts. The chain recombines TRBV5-1 with TRBJ2-3, with 8 bases lining up with TRBD2. With 3 bases clipped from V and 5 bases from J, the junction kept 17 bases outside the gene matches. The V gene's germline CDR1 is SGHRS and CDR2 YFSETQ. This CDR3 contains 18 residues. The CDR3, as DNA: TGCGCCAGCAGCTCATTTTCCCGGGGGGGCCGGGATGTAGATACGCAGTATTTT. Its translation: CASSSFSRGGRDVDTQYF.

The chain combines TRBV18 with TRBJ2-7, with a possible D match to TRBD1 (5 bases). Looked up from germline, CDR1 is KGHSH and CDR2 is LQKENI. V gave up 0 bases and J gave up 2 bases, with 8 bases separating them. This CDR3 has 14 residues. The CDR3 DNA reads as TGTGCCAGCTCACCACCGTCAGGGACCTACGAGCAGTACTTC. Protein product: CASSPPSGTYEQYF.

This clonotype was recorded at least ten times. The chain links TRBV27 to TRBJ2-2; D is unresolved. Germline assignment: CDR1 MNHEY and CDR2 SMNVEV (reference sequence). The CDR3 contains 12 residues. Trimming took off 3 bases at V and 8 bases at J, with 7 bases between the two ends. CDR3 nucleotides: TGTGCCAGCAGTTTCCCTTTGGGGGAGCTGTTTTTT. This codes for CASSFPLGELFF.

This clonotype was detected ten times or more. The chain links TRBV5-6 to TRBJ2-2; D unclear. The CDR3 is made up of 15 amino acids. The V gene's germline CDR1 is SGHDT and CDR2 YYEEEE. With 0 bases removed from V and 6 bases from J, the gap between germline ends came to 12 bases. The CDR3 DNA follows: TGTGCCAGCAGCTTGGCCATTCTGGGTCCCGGGGAGCTGTTTTTT. It codes for CASSLAILGPGELFF.

This clonotype was seen a few times. This chain's CDR3 is CAISESRGGDFPLGQPQHF. The CDR3 coding sequence is TGTGCCATCAGTGAGTCGAGGGGGGGCGATTTTCCATTAGGTCAGCCCCAGCATTTT. The rearrangement links TRBV10-3 to TRBJ1-5, with D possibly TRBD1 on 6 matching bases. The CDR3 is 19 amino acids. Germline V lookup: CDR1 ENHRY, CDR2 SYGVKD. Trimming pared 0 bases from V and 6 bases from J, leaving 24 bases between.

This clonotype was detected a few times. V is TRBV27 and J is TRBJ1-2, with 9 positions matching TRBD1. The J segment lost 4 bases and the V segment lost 5 bases, leaving 8 bases of the junction unmatched. This CDR3 contains 15 residues. Looked up from germline, CDR1 is MNHEY and CDR2 is SMNVEV (reference sequence). The CDR3 here is CASSPRTGEVYGYTF. The DNA of the CDR3 is TGTGCCAGCAGTCCCCGGACAGGGGAGGTCTATGGCTACACCTTC.

This clonotype was detected many times. V usage is TRBV18 and J usage is TRBJ2-1, with TRBD2 matching 14 bases. Trimming took 3 bases from V and 7 from J; bases not matched to a gene: 5. The germline V gene encodes CDR1 KGHSH and CDR2 LQKENI. This CDR3 has 16 amino acids. The CDR3 sequence: CASSPRLAGGQNEQFF. CDR3 DNA: TGTGCCAGCTCACCTCGACTAGCGGGGGGGCAAAATGAGCAGTTCTTC.

This clonotype occurred a few times. V is TRBV5-1 and J is TRBJ1-2, with 10 nucleotides matching TRBD1. CDR1 SGHRS and CDR2 YFSETQ come from the germline V gene. Trimming removed 5 bases from V and 6 bases from J; junction bases left unmatched: 7. This CDR3 has 14 residues. The chain's CDR3 is CASRRDRGVDGYTF. In nucleotides, the CDR3 is TGCGCCAGCAGGCGGGACAGGGGAGTGGATGGCTACACCTTC.

The V and J genes are TRBV7-2 and TRBJ2-7; D tentatively reads TRBD1 or TRBD2 (5 bases each). The CDR3 sequence is 13 residues long. Germline assignment: CDR1 SGHTA and CDR2 FQGNSA. Trimming pared 4 bases from V and 6 bases from J, leaving 13 bases between. In DNA form, the CDR3 reads TGTGCCAGCAGCTATTCGGGGCCAGCCGAGCAGTACGTC. Its translation is CASSYSGPAEQYV.

This clonotype was counted at least ten times. The genes are TRBV5-1 and TRBJ1-1; no clear D gene. The germline V gene encodes CDR1 SGHRS and CDR2 YFSETQ. The CDR3 extends over 15 amino acids. V shed 1 base and J shed 0 bases, with 10 bases lying between them. The CDR3 reads CASSLSGSLNTEAFF. The DNA of the CDR3 is TGCGCCAGCAGCTTGTCGGGGTCCTTGAACACTGAAGCTTTCTTT.

V is TRBV4-3 and J is TRBJ1-3; D unresolved. Germline V gene lookup returns CDR1 LGHNA and CDR2 YSLEER. V lost 0 bases and J lost 0, with 27 bases in between. The CDR3 contains 22 residues. DNA for the CDR3: TGCGCCAGCAGCCAAGATCCGAGAAATAGAGGACGGACCCTAGACTCTGGAAACACCATATATTTT. This sequence encodes CASSQDPRNRGRTLDSGNTIYF.

This chain joins TRBV20-1 and TRBJ2-2, with 8 nucleotides matching TRBD2. The V gene's germline CDR1 is DFQATT and CDR2 SNEGSKA (reference sequence). The ends lost 6 bases at V and 5 bases at J; junction bases unmatched: 11. The CDR3 runs 15 residues. The CDR3 here is CSAQSGGGSTGELFF. CDR3 sequence (DNA): TGCAGTGCCCAAAGCGGGGGCGGATCAACCGGGGAGCTGTTTTTT.

About this clonotype: A much larger clone differs by one base, so this may be a read error. This chain links TRBV7-3 with TRBJ2-3; maybe TRBD2 (5 bases). The V gene's germline CDR1 is SGHTA and CDR2 FQGTGA. CDR3 size: 14 residues. The CDR3 DNA reads TGTGCCAGCAGCTTGGAGGCCTCCACAGATACGCGGTATTTT. Translation: CASSLEASTDTRYF. The whole variable domain, remainder taken from reference TRBV7-3 and TRBJ2-3, is GAGVSQTPSNKVTEKGKYVELRCDPISGHTALYWYRQSLGQGPEFLIYFQGTGAADDSGLPNDRFFAVRPEGSVSTLKIQRTERGDSAVYLCASSLEASTDTRYFGPGTRLTVL.

This clonotype was observed many times. The V and J genes are TRBV7-9 and TRBJ1-1; TRBD1 matches at 7 bases. This CDR3 has 17 amino acids. V lost 3 bases, J lost 2 bases, and 12 bases stayed unmatched. CDR1 and CDR2 from the germline V gene are SEHNR and FQNEAQ (reference sequence). The CDR3 nucleotides are TGTGCCAGCAGCTTTCGTATGGGACAGTCCCTAAACACTGAAGCTTTCTTT. As protein: CASSFRMGQSLNTEAFF.

The rearrangement joins TRBV11-3 to TRBJ2-1; TRBD2 agrees at 7 bases. J was trimmed by 6 bases and V by 1 base; bases with no gene match: 6. This CDR3 is built from 15 residues. Germline values: CDR1 SGHNT, CDR2 YENEEA. CDR3 amino acids: CASSLAYGRINEQFF. The CDR3 DNA sequence: TGTGCCAGCAGCTTAGCTTACGGGAGGATCAATGAGCAGTTCTTC.

The rearrangement uses TRBV5-1 and TRBJ2-5, with 11 positions matching TRBD1. Germline trimming cut 4 bases from V and 4 bases from J; bases unmatched to any gene: 6. This CDR3 is built from 15 residues. Germline assignment: CDR1 SGHRS and CDR2 YFSETQ. The CDR3 sequence is CASSGGQGALETQYF. The CDR3, as DNA: TGCGCCAGCAGCGGCGGACAGGGGGCATTAGAGACCCAGTACTTC.

The CDR3 spells CASSVGISGLAGTETQYF. CDR3 nucleotides: TGTGCCAGCAGCGTAGGCATCTCAGGACTAGCGGGAACGGAGACGCAGTATTTT. The chain employs TRBV9 and TRBJ2-3; TRBD2 matches 12 bases. Per germline, CDR1 SGDLS and CDR2 YYNGEE. After removal of 0 bases from V and 9 bases from J, the junction contained 14 bases not matched to a gene. This CDR3 is 18 amino acids long.

This clonotype was detected ten times or more. V usage is TRBV5-1 and J usage is TRBJ2-3, with unresolved D. Germline V CDR1 and CDR2: SGHRS, YFSETQ. The CDR3 length is 14 residues. V dropped 9 bases and J dropped 0 bases, with 14 bases sitting between them. The chain's CDR3 is CATRTASSTDTQYF. Here the CDR3 DNA reads TGCGCCACCAGGACGGCCTCTAGCACAGATACGCAGTATTTT.

This clonotype turned up a few times. The genes are TRBV7-2 and TRBJ1-3, with D possibly being TRBD1 (5 bases). Germline values: CDR1 SGHTA, CDR2 FQGNSA. V lost 4 bases and J lost 4, with 14 bases in between. The CDR3 contains 15 residues. CDR3 region: CASSWWRGSGNTIYF. In DNA, the CDR3 is TGTGCCAGCAGCTGGTGGAGGGGAAGCGGAAACACCATATATTTT.

The rearrangement joins TRBV6-2 or TRBV6-3 to TRBJ2-1; D is possibly TRBD1 (6 bases). Germline assignment: CDR1 MNHEY and CDR2 SVGEGT. Trimming stripped 10 bases from V and 4 bases from J, with 11 bases between. This CDR3 has 12 residues. The CDR3 spells CANPDRYNEQFF. DNA of the CDR3: TGTGCCAACCCGGACAGATACAATGAGCAGTTCTTC.

This clonotype was seen a handful of times. V is TRBV9 and J is TRBJ2-3, with D perhaps assigned TRBD1 or TRBD2 (5 bases each). Between the trimmed V and J ends, which lost 3 bases and 0 bases, there was a span of 11 bases. The CDR3 is 15 residues long. Germline V gene data show CDR1 as SGDLS and CDR2 as YYNGEE. CDR3 sequence: CASSGGTTSTDTQYF. The CDR3 region has the DNA TGTGCCAGCAGCGGGGGGACCACGAGCACAGATACGCAGTATTTT.

This clonotype was observed once. The chain is built from TRBV12-2 and TRBJ1-2; TRBD1 is taken as the D call from the table, unchecked against the DNA. TRBV12-2 is a pseudogene segment. This CDR3 is 14 amino acids long. CDR3 region: CASRRTDSDYGYTF. The CDR3 nucleotides are TGTGCAAGTCGCCGGACAGACAGCGACTATGGCTACACCTTC.